Listed here is a single TCR beta chain. Its target is unknown. The entry originates in a study of T-cell reconstitution after alpha-beta-depleted transplantation in children. The CDR3 is 15 residues long. With 6 bases removed from V and 4 bases from J, the gap between germline ends came to 15 bases. Per the germline V gene, CDR1 is KGHDR and CDR2 is SFDVKD. Unique molecular identifiers were built into the TCRbeta library. TCRdb ran MiXCR on the PCR reads and lists one entry per CDR3 protein. The sample has a few hundred thousand distinct CDR3 sequences; about a sixth are singletons. The study, taken as a whole, reports: From newly produced T cells came most of the T-cell counts and diversity one year after transplant. Several hundred expanded graft clones reportedly supplied alpha-beta T cells about two months after transplant. Elevated TCRbeta diversity at day 60 was traced, in some patients, to surviving recipient T cells and thymic progenitors.

This chain links TRBV24-1 with TRBJ2-1; the D gene is possibly TRBD2 (6 bases). The TCR originated in a boy younger than two who had a stem cell transplant for Wiskott-Aldrich syndrome, so the T cells may come from the graft donor. Sequencing was performed on PBMCs, mostly from graft donor cells, taken 360 days after TCRalphabeta/CD19-depleted stem cell transplant. DNA for the CDR3: TGTGCCACCAGTTGGCGGGGTGGGGATTACAATGAGCAGTTCTTC. Amino acids: CATSWRGGDYNEQFF.